The 24 T cell receptor beta chains below come from one sample, sequenced in a study of shared clonotypes between healthy human individuals. Assay: immunoSEQ multiplex PCR; the TCRdb copy retains only in-frame clones and omits some. The top ten clones hold over 1.5% of a sample with 550,000 to 850,000 clones, around 74% of them seen once. What was sequenced was memory CD4+ T cells sorted from blood. Subset indicated: CD45RA-negative fraction. All receptors come from a young woman in good health.

This chain uses TRBV7-9 with TRBJ1-1; D not resolved. The length of the CDR3 is 13 residues. Germline V CDR1 and CDR2: SEHNR, FQNEAQ (reference sequence). V was pared by 1 base and J by 1 base, with 4 bases between. The chain's CDR3 is CASSLVENTEAFF. Written as DNA, the CDR3 is TGTGCCAGCAGCTTAGTGGAGAACACTGAAGCTTTCTTT.

This clone was recorded only once. V gene TRBV6-6 combines with J gene TRBJ2-3, with TRBD2 identical over 11 bases. The junction had 7 bases not matched to a gene; V was cut back by 10 bases and J by 4 bases. CDR1 and CDR2 (germline): MNHNY, SVGAGI (reference sequence). CDR3 length: 14 amino acids. The CDR3 here is CATQLAGEADTQYF. For the CDR3, the DNA is TGTGCCACGCAACTAGCGGGAGAGGCAGATACGCAGTATTTT.

This clone was detected once. The V and J genes are TRBV9 and TRBJ1-4; D is unclear. This CDR3 region has 14 residues. The germline gives CDR1 SGDLS, CDR2 YYNGEE. V was trimmed by 7 bases and J by 3 bases, leaving 13 bases between them. This chain's CDR3 is CASARGGANEKLFF. Written as DNA, the CDR3 is TGTGCCAGCGCCCGAGGTGGTGCTAATGAAAAACTGTTTTTT.

The CDR3 loop reads CASSLFGGYNEQFF. The CDR3 nucleotides are TGTGCCAGCAGCTTATTTGGGGGGTACAATGAGCAGTTCTTC. The V gene is TRBV7-2, the J gene TRBJ2-1; a weak D match, TRBD2 (6 bases). Germline values: CDR1 SGHTA, CDR2 FQGNSA. Trimming left V 2 bases short and J 4 bases short, with 9 bases between. This CDR3 spans 14 amino acids.

This clone has more than one count but fewer than ten. The V gene is TRBV5-6, the J gene TRBJ2-1; D uncertain. CDR1 and CDR2 from the germline V gene are SGHDT and YYEEEE. The CDR3 is made up of 15 amino acids. The V and J ends lost 2 bases and 3 bases respectively, with 12 bases between them. CDR3 DNA: TGTGCCAGCAGCTTTGCGAGGTCGGGCTACAATGAGCAGTTCTTC. This codes for CASSFARSGYNEQFF.

This clone was seen a handful of times. The chain combines TRBV11-2 with TRBJ2-7, with D perhaps TRBD1 (6 bases). Trimming removed 5 bases at V and 3 bases at J, with 11 bases between. The CDR3 runs 13 residues. The germline V gene encodes CDR1 SGHAT and CDR2 FQNNGV. The CDR3 loop is CASSHDRLYEQYF. The DNA of the CDR3 is TGTGCCAGCAGCCATGACAGGCTCTACGAGCAGTACTTC.

CDR3 in amino acids: CASRGGQGLTKAFF. Here the CDR3 DNA reads TGTGCCAGCCGAGGGGGACAGGGCTTAACGAAAGCTTTCTTT. The chain carries TRBV28 and TRBJ1-1, with 9 bases aligning to TRBD1. The CDR3 has 14 amino acids. CDR1 MDHEN and CDR2 SYDVKM come from the germline V gene. V was clipped by 8 bases and J by 9 bases; unmatched bases: 13.

The chain links TRBV6-6 to TRBJ2-2; unclear D gene. The germline V and J ends were trimmed by 4 bases and 6 bases, with 9 bases remaining between them. This CDR3 comprises 13 residues. Germline values: CDR1 MNHNY, CDR2 SVGAGI (reference sequence). CDR3 in DNA: TGTGCCAGCAGTTTGCCCTACGCCGGGGAGCTGTTTTTT. It specifies CASSLPYAGELFF.

The chain is built from TRBV5-1 and TRBJ2-7; 12 bases are shared with TRBD2. The junction had 12 bases not matched to a gene; V was cut back by 4 bases and J by 4 bases. CDR1 SGHRS and CDR2 YFSETQ come from the germline V gene. The CDR3 is made up of 17 amino acids. Written as DNA, the CDR3 is TGCGCCAGCAGCATGACTAGCGGGAGCCTCGCGGCTTACGAGCAGTACTTC. It yields the protein CASSMTSGSLAAYEQYF.

The rearrangement uses TRBV29-1 and TRBJ1-3; D is possibly TRBD1 (5 bases). Germline V gene sequence: CDR1 SQVTM, CDR2 ANQGSEA. This CDR3 spans 13 amino acids. The V end lost 7 bases, the J end lost 2 bases, and 12 bases lay between the germline ends. CDR3 nucleotide sequence: TGCAGCGCTCTGACAGACCCTGGAAACACCATATATTTT. Translated: CSALTDPGNTIYF.

On this clone: One base separates it from a far larger clone, so it is likely a read error. This same CDR3 is encoded by further DNA sequences in the sample. The chain is built from TRBV11-2 and TRBJ2-7; TRBD2 matches 7 bases. The CDR3 is 14 amino acids. The J segment lost 0 bases and the V segment lost 3 bases, leaving 2 bases of the junction unmatched. The germline gives CDR1 SGHAT, CDR2 FQNNGV. CDR3 sequence reads: CASSLQRDSYEQYF. The CDR3 DNA reads as TGTGCCAGCAGCTTGCAGCGGGACTCCTACGAGCAGTACTTC.

A few counts support this clone. The chain recombines TRBV11-2 with TRBJ2-7, with TRBD2 matching over 9 bases. The germline CDR1 and CDR2 sequences are SGHAT and FQNNGV. With 3 bases clipped from V and 4 bases from J, the junction kept 10 bases outside the gene matches. The CDR3 consists of 16 residues. CDR3 sequence: CASSLNLASGTYEQYF. The CDR3 nucleotides are TGTGCCAGCAGCTTGAACCTCGCTAGCGGGACTTACGAGCAGTACTTC. The full variable domain, its missing parts supplied by reference TRBV11-2 and TRBJ2-7, is EAGVAQSPRYKIIEKRQSVAFWCNPISGHATLYWYQQILGQGPKLLIQFQNNGVVDDSQLPKDRFSAERLKGVDSTLKIQPAKLEDSAVYLCASSLNLASGTYEQYFGPGTRLTVT.

V usage is TRBV6-5 and J usage is TRBJ2-5; 7 nucleotides match TRBD2. Germline V CDR1 and CDR2: MNHEY, SVGAGI. The V segment lost 6 bases and the J segment 4 bases; nucleotides outside the gene matches: 11. The CDR3 runs 15 residues. CDR3: CASRRASGAVETQYF. CDR3 bases: TGTGCCAGCAGGCGGGCTAGCGGCGCCGTAGAGACCCAGTACTTC.

A word on this clone: This sample also contains other DNA sequences that code for the same CDR3. V is TRBV2 and J is TRBJ1-2; possibly TRBD1 for D (6 bases). The V end was cut by 7 bases, the J end by 2 bases, with 8 bases between. CDR3 size: 12 residues. Germline CDR1 and CDR2: SNHLY and FYNNEI. The CDR3 region has the DNA TGTGCCAGCAAGGGGGTGAACTATGGCTACACCTTC. Encoded protein: CASKGVNYGYTF.

This CDR3 is CASSGGGSSYNEQFF. In DNA, the CDR3 is TGTGCCAGCAGCGGCGGCGGGAGCTCCTACAATGAGCAGTTCTTC. This rearrangement joins TRBV21-1 to TRBJ2-1; the table calls TRBD2, which could not be checked here. TRBV21-1 is reported as a pseudogene. This CDR3 has 15 amino acids.

V and J are TRBV5-5 and TRBJ2-1; 7 nucleotides match TRBD1. Germline trimming cut 4 bases from V and 4 bases from J; bases unmatched to any gene: 8. This CDR3 has 15 amino acids. Germline CDR1 is SGHKS and CDR2 is YYEKEE (reference sequence). CDR3 protein: CASSRRDSEYNEQFF. The CDR3 bases are TGTGCCAGCAGCCGCCGGGACAGTGAGTACAATGAGCAGTTCTTC.

This chain connects TRBV11-1 to TRBJ2-3; D is possibly TRBD2 (5 bases). CDR1 and CDR2 from the germline V gene are SGHAT and FQDESV (reference sequence). The ends were cut back, 2 bases at V and 0 bases at J, with 12 bases in the middle. The CDR3 extends over 16 amino acids. CDR3 residues: CASSLSTGSSTDTQYF. The CDR3 DNA reads as TGTGCCAGCAGCTTAAGTACGGGAAGCAGCACAGATACGCAGTATTTT.

This chain links TRBV10-3 with TRBJ1-2, with D perhaps TRBD1 (6 bases). CDR1 and CDR2 (germline): ENHRY, SYGVKD. The CDR3 spans 13 residues. V lost 11 bases and J 4 bases, leaving 17 bases between the germline ends. The DNA of the CDR3 is TGTGCCGCCCGACAGGAGCTACTCTATGGCTACACCTTC. As protein: CAARQELLYGYTF.

The J gene is TRBJ2-1, the V gene TRBV4-2, with 7 bases matching TRBD2. The ends lost 7 bases at V and 8 bases at J; junction bases unmatched: 14. This CDR3 comprises 15 residues. Germline-derived CDR1 and CDR2 are LGHNA and YNFKEQ. The CDR3: CASKLLSGTIYEQFF. CDR3 nucleotides: TGTGCCAGCAAACTATTATCCGGGACTATCTATGAGCAGTTCTTC.

This clone has a handful of counts. The chain employs TRBV4-1 and TRBJ1-2; perhaps TRBD1 as D (5 bases). From germline, CDR1 is MGHRA and CDR2 YSYEKL. Trimming removed 0 bases from V and 4 bases from J, with 18 bases in between. The CDR3 spans 17 residues. Written as DNA, the CDR3 is TGCGCCAGCAGCCAAGATTCGGGGGGGTTCTTGGGCTATGGCTACACCTTC. This sequence encodes CASSQDSGGFLGYGYTF.

V usage is TRBV2 and J usage is TRBJ2-1, with TRBD2 matching over 11 bases. Germline CDR1 SNHLY, CDR2 FYNNEI. V shed 7 bases and J 7 bases; nucleotides not matched to a gene: 9. This CDR3 contains 15 residues. The CDR3 bases are TGTGCCAGCAACCTACTAGCGGGAGTCAGGAATGAGCAGTTCTTC. This gives the protein CASNLLAGVRNEQFF.

V usage is TRBV28 and J usage is TRBJ2-7, with 7 positions matching TRBD1. The CDR3 length is 16 residues. J lost 4 bases, V lost 4 bases, and 13 bases had no gene match. Germline CDR1 MDHEN, CDR2 SYDVKM. CDR3 sequence (DNA): TGTGCCAGCAGTTCTCCTAGAGGCCGACAGGGATACGAGCAGTACTTC. Encoded protein: CASSSPRGRQGYEQYF. Using reference TRBV28 and TRBJ2-7 for the parts outside the CDR3, the full variable domain is DVKVTQSSRYLVKRTGEKVFLECVQDMDHENMFWYRQDPGLGLRLIYFSYDVKMKEKGDIPEGYSVSREKKERFSLILESASTNQTSMYLCASSSPRGRQGYEQYFGPGTRLTVT.

The table lists this clone with a count of one. The chain employs TRBV7-2 and TRBJ2-7; 9 bases match TRBD1. Germline-derived CDR1 and CDR2 are SGHTA and FQGNSA. The V and J ends lost 6 bases and 4 bases, in that order; junction bases with no gene match: 13. The CDR3 totals 16 residues. The DNA for the CDR3 is TGTGCCAGCAGTATTGCCGGGACAGGGACTAAGTACGAGCAGTACTTC. It yields the protein CASSIAGTGTKYEQYF.

A few counts support this clone. The chain is built from TRBV7-8 and TRBJ1-5; D possibly corresponds to TRBD1 (6 bases). V was cut by 1 base and J by 6 bases, with 10 bases left in between. The germline V gene has CDR1 SGHVS and CDR2 FQNEAQ. The CDR3 is made up of 14 amino acids. CDR3 residues: CASSLDRESQPQHF. In nucleotides, the CDR3 is TGTGCCAGCAGCTTAGACAGGGAGAGTCAGCCCCAGCATTTT.